These 22 T cell receptor beta chains were all obtained from the same sample, sequenced in a study of blood T cell repertoires in COVID-19. Profiling relied on immunoSEQ multiplex PCR, and the TCRdb table lists in-frame clones only, not all of them. This sample carries about 350,000 clones, over 75% of them seen once, and the ten largest clones take roughly 5.2%. Source material: PBMCs or T cells enriched from blood (not recorded which). These receptors were obtained from a woman in her twenties or thirties who had recovered from COVID-19.

V gene TRBV14 combines with J gene TRBJ2-5, with D possibly being TRBD2 (5 bases). Germline CDR1 SGHDN, CDR2 FVKESK. V was cut by 4 bases and J by 3 bases, with 12 bases left in between. This CDR3 region has 14 residues. CDR3 sequence: CASSPQRTEETQYF. The CDR3 nucleotides are TGTGCCAGCAGCCCTCAGCGGACCGAAGAGACCCAGTACTTC.

V gene TRBV27 combines with J gene TRBJ2-7, with 8 bases matching TRBD1. This CDR3 region has 15 residues. Germline CDR1 and CDR2: MNHEY and SMNVEV (reference sequence). Trimming took 6 bases from V and 0 from J; bases not matched to a gene: 7. CDR3 bases: TGTGCCAGCAGCCCCACGGGGACAGGCTCCTACGAGCAGTACTTC. Protein sequence: CASSPTGTGSYEQYF.

V gene TRBV27 combines with J gene TRBJ2-7; 7 nucleotides agree with TRBD2. Per germline, CDR1 MNHEY and CDR2 SMNVEV (reference sequence). V lost 7 bases and J lost 2; bases outside the gene matches: 14. This CDR3 has 16 residues. The CDR3 loop reads CASTLRGGGNPYEQYF. The CDR3, as DNA: TGTGCCAGCACCCTACGCGGCGGGGGTAACCCCTACGAGCAGTACTTC.

V gene TRBV4-2 combines with J gene TRBJ1-5, with D possibly matching TRBD1 (6 bases). Trimming pared 0 bases from V and 4 bases from J, leaving 16 bases between. Germline lookup yields CDR1 LGHNA and CDR2 YNFKEQ. CDR3 size: 17 residues. The CDR3 coding sequence is TGTGCCAGCAGCCAAGATCCTAGCGGGGGCGAGAATCAGCCCCAGCATTTT. Translation gives CASSQDPSGGENQPQHF.

The table lists this clone with a few counts. The chain employs TRBV7-2 and TRBJ1-6; weak D call: TRBD1 (5 bases). The V gene's germline CDR1 is SGHTA and CDR2 FQGNSA. The V gene lost 2 bases and the J gene lost 17 bases, with 13 bases spanning the gap. This CDR3 has 12 amino acids. CDR3 region: CASSLSPGFFHF. CDR3 nucleotides: TGTGCCAGCAGCTTATCACCAGGGTTCTTCCACTTT. Full variable domain (rest looked up from reference TRBV7-2 and TRBJ1-6): GAGVSQSPSNKVTEKGKDVELRCDPISGHTALYWYRQSLGQGLEFLIYFQGNSAPDKSGLPSDRFSAERTGGSVSTLTIQRTQQEDSAVYLCASSLSPGFFHFGNGTRLTVT.

This clone has just a few counts. The V gene is TRBV2, the J gene TRBJ1-5, with D possibly TRBD1 on 5 matching bases. V lost 8 bases and J lost 6, with 11 bases in between. Germline lookup yields CDR1 SNHLY and CDR2 FYNNEI. This CDR3 region has 12 residues. The CDR3 sequence is CASSGEAQPQHF. The CDR3 DNA is TGTGCCAGCTCGGGGGAAGCTCAGCCCCAGCATTTT.

This clone was picked up one time. This chain uses TRBV19 with TRBJ1-4; TRBD1 is a possible D gene (6 bases). Germline V gene lookup returns CDR1 LNHDA and CDR2 SQIVND (reference sequence). This CDR3 is built from 14 residues. Trimming stripped 1 base from V and 8 bases from J, with 11 bases between. The CDR3, as DNA: TGTGCCAGTAGTATAGGACAGGTCGGCGAAAAACTGTTTTTT. The encoded protein is CASSIGQVGEKLFF. Supplemented by reference TRBV19 and TRBJ1-4, the full variable domain reads DGGITQSPKYLFRKEGQNVTLSCEQNLNHDAMYWYRQDPGQGLRLIYYSQIVNDFQKGDIAEGYSVSREKKESFPLTVTSAQKNPTAFYLCASSIGQVGEKLFFGSGTQLSVL.

The chain couples TRBV2 to TRBJ1-2; 7 bases fit TRBD1. Trimming removed 4 bases from V and 5 bases from J; junction bases left unmatched: 7. The CDR3 extends over 14 amino acids. Germline CDR1 SNHLY, CDR2 FYNNEI. This CDR3 is CASSGPGTEYGYTF. The CDR3 DNA follows: TGTGCCAGCAGTGGACCGGGGACAGAGTATGGCTACACCTTC.

The chain uses TRBV28 and TRBJ1-2; TRBD1 is a possible D gene (6 bases). Germline CDR1 reads MDHEN; CDR2 reads SYDVKM. The CDR3 totals 16 residues. Between the trimmed V and J ends, which lost 2 bases and 2 bases, there was a span of 15 bases. The CDR3 coding sequence is TGTGCCAGCAGTTTACTATCGGCGGGGGCAAACTATGGCTACACCTTC. It codes for CASSLLSAGANYGYTF.

This chain links TRBV5-8 with TRBJ1-1; no clear D gene. There are 13 residues in the CDR3. From germline, CDR1 is SGHTS and CDR2 YDEGEE. The ends were cut back, 0 bases at V and 7 bases at J, with 10 bases in the middle. The CDR3 DNA sequence: TGTGCCAGCAGCTTGGCCCCGCGGTTTGAAGCTTTCTTT. This translates into CASSLAPRFEAFF. Full variable domain (outside the CDR3, taken from reference TRBV5-8 and TRBJ1-1): EAGVTQSPTHLIKTRGQQATLRCSPISGHTSVYWYQQALGLGLQFLLWYDEGEERNRGNFPPRFSGRQFPNYSSELNVNALELEDSALYLCASSLAPRFEAFFGQGTRLTVV.

This chain connects TRBV29-1 to TRBJ1-1; D may be TRBD1 (6 bases). Trimming stripped 3 bases from V and 0 bases from J, with 11 bases between. Germline CDR1 is SQVTM and CDR2 is ANQGSEA. This CDR3 region has 14 residues. CDR3 in DNA: TGCAGCGTTGACCCCCAGGGGATGAACACTGAAGCTTTCTTT. Protein: CSVDPQGMNTEAFF.

This clone was observed a handful of times. The chain carries TRBV19 and TRBJ2-1; perhaps TRBD2 as D (6 bases). The CDR3 is 12 residues long. The ends were cut back, 8 bases at V and 10 bases at J, with 15 bases in the middle. Germline V gene sequence: CDR1 LNHDA, CDR2 SQIVND (reference sequence). The CDR3 here is CASRSEGREQFF. The CDR3 coding sequence is TGTGCCAGTCGGTCTGAAGGGAGGGAGCAGTTCTTC.

The chain employs TRBV11-2 and TRBJ2-3; tentatively, D is TRBD1 (5 bases). CDR1 is SGHAT and CDR2 is FQNNGV in the germline V gene. V was clipped by 4 bases and J by 6 bases, with 11 bases between them. The CDR3 loop spans 13 amino acids. Here the CDR3 DNA reads TGTGCCAGCAGCTACAATCACAGGGATACGCAGTATTTT. Its translation: CASSYNHRDTQYF.

The V gene is TRBV5-1, the J gene TRBJ2-3; 10 nucleotides align to TRBD2. This CDR3 contains 16 residues. CDR1 is SGHRS, CDR2 YFSETQ, per germline. V lost 3 bases to trimming and J lost 2 bases; unmatched junction nucleotides: 6. The CDR3 region has the DNA TGCGCCAGCAGCTCCCTGACTAGCGGGCTCACAGATACGCAGTATTTT. Amino acids: CASSSLTSGLTDTQYF. Full variable domain (outside the CDR3, taken from reference TRBV5-1 and TRBJ2-3): KAGVTQTPRYLIKTRGQQVTLSCSPISGHRSVSWYQQTPGQGLQFLFEYFSETQRNKGNFPGRFSGRQFSNSRSEMNVSTLELGDSALYLCASSSLTSGLTDTQYFGPGTRLTVL.

The chain is built from TRBV7-2 and TRBJ1-5; D ambiguous. V was shortened by 2 bases and J by 7 bases, with 12 bases between the two germline ends. This CDR3 is built from 14 residues. Germline CDR1 and CDR2: SGHTA and FQGNSA. CDR3 in amino acids: CASSLYGSRQPQHF. The CDR3 DNA reads as TGTGCCAGCAGCTTATATGGGAGTCGCCAGCCCCAGCATTTT.

The V call is TRBV5-1, the J call TRBJ2-5, with 11 bases fitting TRBD1. V shed 5 bases, J shed 1 base, and the junction held 7 bases outside the gene matches. The CDR3 has 16 amino acids. Germline V CDR1 and CDR2: SGHRS, YFSETQ. CDR3 protein: CASRTGTGGFQETQYF. In nucleotides, the CDR3 is TGCGCCAGCAGGACCGGGACAGGGGGATTCCAAGAGACCCAGTACTTC.

The genes are TRBV5-1 and TRBJ1-2; 10 bases line up with TRBD1. V shed 4 bases, J shed 4 bases, and the junction held 10 bases outside the gene matches. This CDR3 spans 16 amino acids. The germline V gene has CDR1 SGHRS and CDR2 YFSETQ. CDR3 DNA: TGCGCCAGCAGCACTTTCCCGGGACAGGGGATCTATGGCTACACCTTC. It is translated as CASSTFPGQGIYGYTF.

The V call is TRBV6-5, the J call TRBJ2-5; no reliable D call. The CDR3 is 11 amino acids. Looked up from germline, CDR1 is MNHEY and CDR2 is SVGAGI. V lost 6 bases and J 5 bases, leaving 7 bases between the germline ends. The CDR3 spells CASRRRETQYF. CDR3 DNA sequence: TGTGCCAGCAGGCGCCGGGAGACCCAGTACTTC.

This clone was observed a single time. Other DNA sequences in this sample translate to the same CDR3. The chain joins TRBV4-3 to TRBJ1-5; D is ambiguous. Germline V CDR1 and CDR2: LGHNA, YSLEER. V was clipped by 0 bases and J by 4 bases, with 4 bases between them. This CDR3 is built from 13 residues. The CDR3 loop is CASSQDLNQPQHF. CDR3 coding DNA: TGCGCCAGCAGCCAAGATCTGAATCAGCCCCAGCATTTT.

Note on this clone: The sample contains more than one DNA sequence encoding this CDR3. The chain recombines TRBV4-3 with TRBJ2-3; D gene unclear. Trimming pared 0 bases from V and 6 bases from J, leaving 7 bases between. CDR1 and CDR2 from the germline V gene are LGHNA and YSLEER. The CDR3 is made up of 13 amino acids. Here the CDR3 DNA reads TGCGCCAGCAGCCAAGAACCGAGGGATACGCAGTATTTT. Amino acid sequence: CASSQEPRDTQYF.

The chain uses TRBV7-9 and TRBJ2-1, with 7 bases identical to TRBD1. The V segment lost 6 bases and the J segment 5 bases; nucleotides outside the gene matches: 10. The germline CDR1 and CDR2 sequences are SEHNR and FQNEAQ (reference sequence). This CDR3 is 15 amino acids long. This chain's CDR3 is CASRYRGNINNEQFF. Here the CDR3 DNA reads TGTGCCAGCAGGTACAGGGGTAATATTAACAATGAGCAGTTCTTC.

The chain joins TRBV28 to TRBJ1-2, with D perhaps matching TRBD1 (5 bases). Germline CDR1 and CDR2: MDHEN and SYDVKM. The CDR3 sequence is 15 residues long. V gave up 5 bases and J gave up 3 bases, with 16 bases separating them. For the CDR3, the DNA is TGTGCCAGCAGTACACCCGCGGGGGGGGACTATGGCTACACCTTC. Translation: CASSTPAGGDYGYTF.